This T cell receptor beta chain was sequenced for a study of blood T cell repertoires in COVID-19. Looking at the study overall: COVID-19 samples, acute and convalescent, were from the United States, Italy and Spain. T cells, B-cell-depleted T cells, or PBMCs provided the cDNA or gDNA that served as material.

Germline CDR1 and CDR2: SEHNR and FQNEAQ (reference sequence). Deletions cut 2 bases from V and 6 bases from J, with 11 bases between. The CDR3 is made up of 13 amino acids. How the authors handled the data: Amplifying reference gene primers gave estimates of nucleated cell counts. Assay used: immunoSEQ multiplex PCR; TCRdb lists only in-frame clones, some missing. Clone size and the V and J calls come from that table; the DNA yielded D and trimming. The data show a few hundred thousand clones, with more than 75% seen just once and 2% to 3% held by the top ten. The chain combines TRBV7-9 with TRBJ2-7; D is uncertain. The sequenced sample was peripheral blood. This receptor was taken from a woman between 45 and 65 years old with acute or convalescent COVID-19. The CDR3 sequence is CASSLSVSIEQYF. The DNA for the CDR3 is TGTGCCAGCAGCTTATCAGTCTCGATCGAGCAGTACTTC.